These 17 T cell receptor beta chains originate from one sample sequenced in a study of T cells in women clearing cervical HPV infection. The repertoire was sequenced with immunoSEQ multiplex PCR; TCRdb's copy has only in-frame clones and lacks some. This sample's clone table lists tens of thousands of clones. The source material was blood buffy coat. The receptor source for this set is a woman aged 18 to 69 with a cervical HPV16 infection that either progressed to CIN3+ or cleared (not recorded which).

Comment on this clone: The CDR3 end falls 3 residues outside the read, so it is completed with the germline J gene. V is TRBV14 and J is TRBJ1-6; D is undetermined. Germline CDR1 and CDR2: SGHDN and FVKESK. CDR3 length: 16 amino acids. The V end lost 1 base, the J end lost 6 bases, and 13 bases lay between the germline ends. CDR3 DNA (partial): TGTGCCAGCAGCCAAGGCGGTGCACTACGTAATTCACCC. Protein product: CASSQGGALRNSP. The CDR3 as a whole reads CASSQGGALRNSPLHF.

Notes on this clone: Read sequence stops 3 residues before the CDR3 end, and the germline J gene provides the missing end. J is TRBJ2-7 and V is TRBV7-2; 11 bases agree with TRBD2. Germline V CDR1 and CDR2: SGHTA, FQGNSA. V shed 3 bases, J shed 4 bases, and the junction held 2 bases outside the gene matches. The length of the CDR3 is 14 residues. The chain's CDR3 is CASSFSGGAYEQYF. Incomplete CDR3 DNA: TGTGCCAGCAGCTTTAGCGGGGGGGCGTACGAG.

In the case of this clone: Sequencing ends 3 residues short of the CDR3 end; the germline J gene provides the rest. V and J are TRBV20-1 and TRBJ1-2, with TRBD1 identical over 7 bases. Germline CDR1 and CDR2: DFQATT and SNEGSKA (reference sequence). J gave up 4 bases and V 5 bases, and 7 bases lay outside the gene matches. This CDR3 is built from 13 residues. CDR3 sequence: CSAVKQGPYGYTF. Incomplete CDR3 DNA: TGCAGTGCTGTAAAACAGGGGCCCTATGGC.

A word on this clone: The CDR3 is cut off 3 residues early in the read; its end comes from the germline J gene. The chain uses TRBV7-7 and TRBJ1-1; perhaps TRBD1 as D (5 bases). The CDR3 consists of 13 residues. Germline V CDR1 and CDR2: SSHAT, FNYEAQ (reference sequence). This CDR3 is CASSLVRGSEAFF. The CDR3 DNA, read in part, is TGTGCCAGCAGCTTAGTTAGGGGCTCCGAA.

A word on this clone: The DNA ends 3 residues before the CDR3 does, and the rest of the CDR3 is filled in from the germline J gene. The chain recombines TRBV2 with TRBJ1-4; 9 bases match TRBD1. Germline CDR1 and CDR2: SNHLY and FYNNEI. This CDR3 region has 16 residues. J was trimmed by 0 bases and V by 8 bases; bases with no gene match: 7. The covered CDR3 bases are TGTGCCAGCCTCGGGACAGGGTTAGCAACTAATGAAAAA. Its protein is CASLGTGLATNEK. The whole CDR3 protein reads CASLGTGLATNEKLFF.

Concerning this clone itself: Mismatch with germline at one junction end may stem from a read error. The sequenced fragment ends 3 residues before the CDR3 boundary, so the rest is inferred from the germline J gene. The V gene is TRBV4-2, the J gene TRBJ1-5; 7 positions match TRBD1. The CDR3 contains 16 residues. The germline V gene has CDR1 LGHNA and CDR2 YNFKEQ. Partial CDR3 DNA: TGCGCCAGCAGCCAAAACTTGGGACAGAACAATCAGCCC. Protein: CASSQNLGQNNQP. The full CDR3 protein is CASSQNLGQNNQPQHF.

Note on this clone: The read terminates 3 residues ahead of where the CDR3 ends, so the germline J gene completes it. The V call is TRBV5-6, the J call TRBJ2-7, with D perhaps matching TRBD1 (5 bases). Germline CDR1 reads SGHDT; CDR2 reads YYEEEE. The CDR3 is 14 amino acids. Trimming pared 1 base from V and 4 bases from J, leaving 12 bases between. Incomplete CDR3 DNA: TGTGCCAGCAGCTTGAGCAGGGAATATTACGAG. The encoded protein is CASSLSREYYE. The CDR3 in its entirety is CASSLSREYYEQYF. The full variable domain, completed using reference TRBV5-6 and TRBJ2-7, is DAGVTQSPTHLIKTRGQQVTLRCSPKSGHDTVSWYQQALGQGPQFIFQYYEEEERQRGNFPDRFSGHQFPNYSSELNVNALLLGDSALYLCASSLSREYYEQYFGPGTRLTVT.

As for this clone: The read ends 3 residues before the CDR3 terminus; that terminus is restored from the germline J gene. This chain connects TRBV29-1 to TRBJ1-2; the D is unclear. Per the germline V gene, CDR1 is SQVTM and CDR2 is ANQGSEA. The CDR3 has 10 amino acids. The sequenced CDR3 bases are TGCAGCGTTGAGGTTTCAGGA. Residues: CSVEVSG. The complete CDR3 reads CSVEVSGYTF. Full variable domain (rest looked up from reference TRBV29-1 and TRBJ1-2): SAVISQKPSRDICQRGTSLTIQCQVDSQVTMMFWYRQQPGQSLTLIATANQGSEATYESGFVIDKFPISRPNLTFSTLTVSNMSPEDSSIYLCSVEVSGYTFGSGTRLTVV.

Points on this clone: The missing CDR3 end, 3 residues past where the read stops, is filled in from the germline J gene. This rearrangement joins TRBV19 to TRBJ2-2; TRBD1 matches 7 bases. The CDR3 runs to 13 residues. CDR1 is LNHDA, CDR2 SQIVND, per germline (reference sequence). The DNA read from the CDR3 is TGTGCCAGTAGTGACAGGGTCCTTTTTAGG. Protein: CASSDRVLFR. The whole CDR3 is CASSDRVLFRLFF.

On this clone itself: The read finishes 3 residues shy of the CDR3 end, and the germline J gene is used to complete it. This rearrangement joins TRBV7-9 to TRBJ2-7, with 10 positions matching TRBD1. The CDR3 has 14 residues. V trimming: 5 bases; J trimming: 5 bases; junction bases outside the gene matches: 6. Germline V gene data show CDR1 as SEHNR and CDR2 as FQNEAQ (reference sequence). CDR3: CASSRGQGLDEQYF. The DNA read from the CDR3 is TGTGCCAGCAGCCGGGGACAGGGGCTCGACGAG.

Concerning this clone itself: The read gets to within 3 residues of the CDR3 end, and the germline J gene fills in the rest. The chain has TRBV29-1 and TRBJ1-4, with no clear D. The V gene's germline CDR1 is SQVTM and CDR2 ANQGSEA. Deletions cut 7 bases from V and 0 bases from J, with 9 bases between. The CDR3 is 13 residues long. The CDR3 here is CSAQGPTNEKLFF. CDR3 bases read: TGCAGCGCCCAAGGGCCAACTAATGAAAAA.

Regarding this clone: The sequence runs out 3 residues before the end of the CDR3; the remainder is reconstructed from the germline J gene. V is TRBV30 and J is TRBJ1-1; no definite D call. This CDR3 is 11 amino acids long. V was shortened by 2 bases and J by 4 bases, with 5 bases between the two germline ends. CDR1 and CDR2 (germline): GTSNPN, SVGIG (reference sequence). CDR3 DNA, as far as it was read: TGTGCCTGGAGTCAAGGCACTGAA. It yields the protein CAWSQGTE. The CDR3 as a whole reads CAWSQGTEAFF.

Comments on this clone: The observed sequence ends 3 residues before the CDR3 terminus, with the missing tail filled in from the germline J gene. The chain has TRBV30 and TRBJ1-2, with D tentatively TRBD1 (6 bases). V lost 2 bases and J lost 6, with 16 bases in between. The germline V gene encodes CDR1 GTSNPN and CDR2 SVGIG (reference sequence). This CDR3 comprises 14 residues. CDR3 protein: CAWSRGSGNDGYTF. CDR3 DNA, as far as it was read: TGTGCCTGGAGTAGGGGGTCAGGGAATGATGGC.

The CDR3 bases that were read are TGTGCCAGCAGCTTAGGTGCTAGCGGCCAAGAGACG. Its translation: CASSLGASGQET. The entire CDR3 reads CASSLGASGQETQYF. The chain has TRBV7-8 and TRBJ2-3, with 7 bases fitting TRBD2. The DNA ends 3 residues before the CDR3 does, and the rest of the CDR3 is filled in from the germline J gene. Germline CDR1 and CDR2: SGHVS and FQNEAQ. The CDR3 length is 15 residues.

As to this clone: The CDR3 extends 3 residues past the end of the read, so its final part is completed from the germline J gene. The chain has TRBV19 and TRBJ2-1; 7 bases are a match to TRBD2. The CDR3 covers 17 residues. In germline, CDR1 is LNHDA, CDR2 SQIVND (reference sequence). V shed 0 bases and J 4 bases; nucleotides not matched to a gene: 9. CDR3 DNA, as far as it was read: TGTGCCAGTAGTATAGATCACGGGGCTAGCGGATACAATGAG. Its translation is CASSIDHGASGYNE. The entire CDR3 reads CASSIDHGASGYNEQFF.

The CDR3 protein is CSARGLAGGPNTGELFF. CDR3 bases read: TGCAGTGCTCGGGGACTAGCGGGGGGCCCGAACACCGGGGAG. This sequence joins TRBV20-1 and TRBJ2-2; 15 bases match TRBD2. The CDR3 extends 3 residues past the end of the read, so its final part is completed from the germline J gene. The CDR3 runs to 17 residues. V shed 5 bases, J shed 0 bases, and the junction held 4 bases outside the gene matches. Germline V gene data show CDR1 as DFQATT and CDR2 as SNEGSKA (reference sequence).

Points on this clone: The read terminates 3 residues before the CDR3 end, so the remaining end is supplied by the germline J gene. The chain is built from TRBV12-5 and TRBJ2-5; D unclear. CDR3 length: 13 amino acids. Germline V gene sequence: CDR1 LGHNT, CDR2 FRNRAP. The V end was cut by 6 bases, the J end by 5 bases, with 13 bases between. The CDR3 loop is CASGHSLRETQYF. The CDR3 DNA, read in part, is TGTGCTAGTGGCCACAGCCTACGGGAGACC.